This section outlines one T cell receptor (beta chain) sequence together with its context. What it binds is unknown. The data belong to a study of cytomegalovirus exposure and HLA in healthy donors. Findings and limits, study-wide: In a later analysis, at a false discovery rate of 0.05, roughly 18,000 TCR beta sequences were associated with HLA alleles. Later, TCR association rates were found to vary by HLA locus, highest for DRB1 and lowest for HLA-C.

The PCR employed 60 Vbeta primers together with 13 Jbeta primers. The repertoire was sequenced with immunoSEQ multiplex PCR; TCRdb's copy has only in-frame clones and lacks some. The repertoire has over 85,000 clones, less than 75% of them found once; the top ten carry approximately 2.3%. The CDR3 runs 14 residues. CDR1 and CDR2 from the germline V gene are MGHRA and YSYEKL. Trimming pared 1 base from V and 9 bases from J, leaving 13 bases between. Sequenced material: PBMCs. This TCR came from a man aged 25 to 40 in good health and CMV-seronegative. This sequence joins TRBV4-1 and TRBJ2-1; TRBD2 is a possible D gene (5 bases). For the CDR3, the DNA is TGCGCCAGCAGCCAAGGATATCGGGAAAGTGAGCAGTTCTTC. It translates to CASSQGYRESEQFF.